This is a list of T cell receptor beta chains from one sample in a study of blood T cell repertoires in COVID-19. The method was immunoSEQ multiplex PCR; TCRdb's version includes in-frame clones alone and lacks a portion of them. The sample lists about 250,000 clones; roughly three quarters were seen once. Sequenced material: peripheral blood. Receptor source: a woman between 40 and 55 years old with active or convalescent COVID-19. The CDR3 runs from the conserved cysteine through the conserved F or W. The D gene is left open where the match is weak. The size of a clone is reported for some rows only, either as once, few or many, or as a class for expanded clones.

d_gene	v_gene	j_gene	abundance	CDR3aa	CDR3nt
.	TRBV9	TRBJ2-2	.	CASSVVGASGELFF	TGTGCCAGCAGCGTAGTGGGGGCCAGCGGGGAGCTGTTTTTT
TRBD2	TRBV9	TRBJ2-1	.	CASSVGAGGTYNEQFF	TGTGCCAGCAGCGTAGGGGCGGGGGGCACCTACAATGAGCAGTTCTTC
.	TRBV12-3/TRBV12-4	TRBJ2-1	.	CASSFSTEQFF	TGTGCCAGCAGTTTTAGTACTGAGCAGTTCTTC
TRBD1	TRBV4-2	TRBJ2-1	.	CASSQEEGQFNEQFF	TGTGCCAGCAGCCAAGAAGAGGGACAGTTCAATGAGCAGTTCTTC
TRBD2	TRBV2	TRBJ2-1	.	CASTLAGGNEQFF	TGTGCCAGCACTCTAGCGGGGGGCAATGAGCAGTTCTTC
.	TRBV2	TRBJ1-1	.	CASSSDRNTEAFF	TGTGCCAGCAGCTCCGACAGGAACACTGAAGCTTTCTTT
.	TRBV28	TRBJ1-4	.	CASSVPGVSNEKLFF	TGTGCCAGCAGTGTTCCAGGGGTGTCTAATGAAAAACTGTTTTTT
.	TRBV7-3	TRBJ2-3	once	CASSLKAGSPTDTQYF	TGTGCCAGCAGCTTAAAGGCAGGGTCCCCCACAGATACGCAGTATTTT
.	TRBV6-2/TRBV6-3	TRBJ2-7	.	CASSYGGEQYF	TGTGCCAGCAGTTACGGCGGCGAGCAGTACTTC
TRBD2	TRBV7-3	TRBJ2-1	.	CASSLAVTGGSYNEQFF	TGTGCCAGCAGCTTAGCGGTTACGGGGGGTTCCTACAATGAGCAGTTCTTC
.	TRBV7-6	TRBJ1-5	.	CASSLAETGSNQPQHF	TGTGCCAGCAGCTTGGCCGAGACAGGAAGCAATCAGCCCCAGCATTTT
TRBD1	TRBV28	TRBJ2-3	.	CASSLTGGGTDTQYF	TGTGCCAGCAGTTTGACAGGGGGCGGCACAGATACGCAGTATTTT
TRBD1	TRBV10-3	TRBJ2-7	.	CAITPGQTYEQYF	TGTGCCATCACACCGGGACAGACCTACGAGCAGTACTTC
.	TRBV28	TRBJ1-5	.	CASSLHSPQHF	TGTGCCAGCAGTTTACACAGCCCCCAGCATTTT
TRBD1	TRBV6-5	TRBJ2-7	.	CASSAGQGNF	TGTGCCAGCAGCGCGGGACAGGGAAACTTC
.	TRBV4-1	TRBJ1-2	.	CASSREGGGYGYTF	TGCGCCAGCAGCCGCGAAGGCGGGGGCTATGGCTACACCTTC
.	TRBV28	TRBJ1-3	.	CASSLSLSGNTIYF	TGTGCCAGCAGCTTAAGCCTCTCTGGAAACACCATATATTTT
.	TRBV11-2	TRBJ2-3	.	CASSLGIAATSTDTQYF	TGTGCCAGCAGCTTAGGAATAGCTGCCACTAGCACAGATACGCAGTATTTT
.	TRBV27	TRBJ1-1	once	CASYSSRTGGAFF	TGTGCCAGCTACTCGTCCCGGACTGGAGGGGCTTTCTTT
.	TRBV5-6	TRBJ1-5	.	CASSQTGKGQPQHF	TGTGCCAGCAGCCAAACAGGGAAGGGTCAGCCCCAGCATTTT
.	TRBV18	TRBJ2-6	.	CASSPGASSGANVLTF	TGTGCCAGCTCACCGGGCGCCTCCTCTGGGGCCAACGTCCTGACTTTC
.	TRBV30	TRBJ2-7	.	CAWSDGRPLGSEQYF	TGTGCCTGGAGCGACGGCAGGCCTTTAGGTAGCGAGCAGTACTTC
.	TRBV12-5	TRBJ2-7	.	CASALGLGYYEQYF	TGTGCTAGTGCCCTAGGACTCGGTTACTACGAGCAGTACTTC
.	TRBV6-6	TRBJ1-6	.	CASHPGGSNSPLHF	TGTGCCAGTCACCCCGGGGGAAGCAATTCACCCCTCCACTTT
.	TRBV29-1	TRBJ1-2	.	CSVAQTYGYTF	TGCAGCGTTGCACAGACCTATGGCTACACCTTC
.	TRBV4-1	TRBJ2-3	.	CASSLIRNAASTDTQYF	TGCGCCAGCAGCTTGATCCGGAACGCGGCTAGCACAGATACGCAGTATTTT
.	TRBV6-5	TRBJ1-4	.	CASTFVANEKLFF	TGTGCCAGCACGTTCGTAGCTAATGAAAAACTGTTTTTT
.	TRBV6-6	TRBJ1-5	.	CASSYSGPQHF	TGTGCCAGCAGTTACTCCGGGCCCCAGCATTTT
.	TRBV9	TRBJ1-2	.	CASSHPRARTHYGYTF	TGTGCCAGCAGCCACCCGAGGGCGCGGACCCATTATGGCTACACCTTC
TRBD1	TRBV12-3/TRBV12-4	TRBJ1-2	.	CASRPGGNYGYTF	TGTGCCAGCAGGCCAGGGGGCAACTATGGCTACACCTTC
TRBD1	TRBV5-1	TRBJ2-3	.	CASSFNPGQPTDTQYF	TGCGCCAGCAGCTTCAATCCGGGACAGCCCACAGATACGCAGTATTTT
.	TRBV5-4	TRBJ1-1	.	CASSLYKTGEAFF	TGTGCCAGCAGCTTGTATAAGACGGGTGAAGCTTTCTTT
.	TRBV19	TRBJ1-4	few	CASKYRGGQGEEKLFF	TGTGCCAGCAAGTATCGGGGGGGGCAGGGAGAAGAAAAACTGTTTTTT
TRBD1	TRBV3-1/TRBV3-2	TRBJ2-5	many	CASSQYNAWDRGRETQYF	TGTGCCAGCAGCCAATACAATGCATGGGACAGGGGGCGGGAGACCCAGTACTTC
.	TRBV29-1	TRBJ1-5	few	CSVAGKNSNQPQHF	TGCAGCGTGGCGGGGAAAAACAGCAATCAGCCCCAGCATTTT
.	TRBV28	TRBJ1-5	.	CASSQWRSNQPQHF	TGTGCCAGCAGTCAGTGGCGGAGCAATCAGCCCCAGCATTTT
.	TRBV11-2	TRBJ2-5	.	CASSPDWQETQYF	TGTGCCAGCAGTCCCGACTGGCAAGAGACCCAGTACTTC
.	TRBV5-4	TRBJ1-1	many	CASSQQGPEAFF	TGTGCCAGCAGTCAGCAGGGGCCTGAAGCTTTCTTT
TRBD2	TRBV7-3	TRBJ2-2	.	CASSLPGGGSTGELFF	TGTGCCAGCAGCTTACCGGGCGGGGGAAGTACCGGGGAGCTGTTTTTT
.	TRBV19	TRBJ2-4	.	CASTKTPTGDIQYF	TGTGCCAGTACCAAGACCCCGACAGGCGACATTCAGTACTTC
.	TRBV5-1	TRBJ2-2	.	CASSLREIGELFF	TGCGCCAGCAGCTTGCGGGAAATCGGGGAGCTGTTTTTT
.	TRBV12-5	TRBJ1-4	.	CASGLRRNNEKLFF	TGTGCTAGTGGTTTGAGGCGGAATAATGAAAAACTGTTTTTT